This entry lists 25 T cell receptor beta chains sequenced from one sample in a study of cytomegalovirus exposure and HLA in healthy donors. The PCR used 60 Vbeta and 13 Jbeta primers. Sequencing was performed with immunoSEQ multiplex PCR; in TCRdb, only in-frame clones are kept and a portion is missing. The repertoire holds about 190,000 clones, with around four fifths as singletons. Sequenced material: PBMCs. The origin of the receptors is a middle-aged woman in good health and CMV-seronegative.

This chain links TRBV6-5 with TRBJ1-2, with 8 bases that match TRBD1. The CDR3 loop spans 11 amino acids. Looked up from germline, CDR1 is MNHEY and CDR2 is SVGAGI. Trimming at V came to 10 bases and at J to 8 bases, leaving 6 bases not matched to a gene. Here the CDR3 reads CATGQGGGYTF. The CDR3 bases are TGTGCCACAGGACAGGGAGGAGGCTACACCTTC.

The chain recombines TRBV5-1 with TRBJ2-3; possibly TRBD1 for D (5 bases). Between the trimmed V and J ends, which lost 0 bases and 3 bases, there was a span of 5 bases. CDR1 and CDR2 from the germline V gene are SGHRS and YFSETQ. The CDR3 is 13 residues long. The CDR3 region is CASSLEGTDTQYF. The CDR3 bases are TGCGCCAGCAGCTTGGAGGGGACAGATACGCAGTATTTT. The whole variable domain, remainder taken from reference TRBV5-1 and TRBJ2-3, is KAGVTQTPRYLIKTRGQQVTLSCSPISGHRSVSWYQQTPGQGLQFLFEYFSETQRNKGNFPGRFSGRQFSNSRSEMNVSTLELGDSALYLCASSLEGTDTQYFGPGTRLTVL.

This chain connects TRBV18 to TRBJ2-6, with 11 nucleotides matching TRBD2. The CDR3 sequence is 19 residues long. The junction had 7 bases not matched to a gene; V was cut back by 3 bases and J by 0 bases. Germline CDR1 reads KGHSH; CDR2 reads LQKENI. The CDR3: CASSPAGTSGLSGANVLTF. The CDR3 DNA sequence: TGTGCCAGCTCACCGGCCGGGACTAGCGGTCTCTCTGGGGCCAACGTCCTGACTTTC.

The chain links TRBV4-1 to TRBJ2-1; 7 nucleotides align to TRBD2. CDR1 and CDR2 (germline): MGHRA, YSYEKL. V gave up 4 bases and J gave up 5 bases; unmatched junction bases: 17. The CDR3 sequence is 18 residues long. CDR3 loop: CASSLTAVSGLTNNEQFF. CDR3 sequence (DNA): TGCGCCAGCAGCCTGACGGCGGTCTCGGGACTAACGAACAATGAGCAGTTCTTC.

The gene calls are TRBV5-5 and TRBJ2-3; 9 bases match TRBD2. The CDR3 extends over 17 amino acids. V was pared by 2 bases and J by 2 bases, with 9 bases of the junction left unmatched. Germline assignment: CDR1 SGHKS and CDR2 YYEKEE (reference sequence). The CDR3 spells CASSLTVAGDATDTQYF. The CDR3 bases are TGTGCCAGCAGCTTAACTGTAGCGGGAGATGCCACAGATACGCAGTATTTT. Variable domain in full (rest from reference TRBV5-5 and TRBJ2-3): DAGVTQSPTHLIKTRGQQVTLRCSPISGHKSVSWYQQVLGQGPQFIFQYYEKEERGRGNFPDRFSARQFPNYSSELNVNALLLGDSALYLCASSLTVAGDATDTQYFGPGTRLTVL.

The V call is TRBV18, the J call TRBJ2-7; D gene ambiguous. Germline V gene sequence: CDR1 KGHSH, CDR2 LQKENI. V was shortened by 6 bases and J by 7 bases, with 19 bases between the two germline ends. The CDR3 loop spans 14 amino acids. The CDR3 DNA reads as TGTGCCAGCTCCCCGTTCAGCGAGGTCGGGGAGCAGTACTTC. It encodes CASSPFSEVGEQYF. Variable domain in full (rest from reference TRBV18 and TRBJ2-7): NAGVMQNPRHLVRRRGQEARLRCSPMKGHSHVYWYRQLPEEGLKFMVYLQKENIIDESGMPKERFSAEFPKEGPSILRIQQVVRGDSAAYFCASSPFSEVGEQYFGPGTRLTVT.

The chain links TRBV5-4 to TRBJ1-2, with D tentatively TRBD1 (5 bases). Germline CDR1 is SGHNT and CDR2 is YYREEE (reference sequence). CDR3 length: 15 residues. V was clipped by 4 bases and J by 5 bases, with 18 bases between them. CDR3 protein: CASSLGQGKAYGYTF. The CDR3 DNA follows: TGTGCCAGCAGCCTGGGCCAGGGAAAGGCTTATGGCTACACCTTC.

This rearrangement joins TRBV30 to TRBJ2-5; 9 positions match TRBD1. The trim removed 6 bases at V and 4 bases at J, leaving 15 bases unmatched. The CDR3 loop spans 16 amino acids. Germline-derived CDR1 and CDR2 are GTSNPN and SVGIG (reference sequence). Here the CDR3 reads CACDRDRVGGRETQYF. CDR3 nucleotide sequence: TGTGCCTGTGACCGGGACAGGGTCGGAGGAAGAGAGACCCAGTACTTC.

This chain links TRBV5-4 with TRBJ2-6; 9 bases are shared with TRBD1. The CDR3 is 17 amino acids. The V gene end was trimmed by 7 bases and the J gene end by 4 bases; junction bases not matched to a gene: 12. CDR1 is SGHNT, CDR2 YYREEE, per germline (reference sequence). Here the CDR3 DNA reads TGTGCCAGCGGGGGGGGGACAGGGCGGGACGGGGCCAACGTCCTGACTTTC. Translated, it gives CASGGGTGRDGANVLTF.

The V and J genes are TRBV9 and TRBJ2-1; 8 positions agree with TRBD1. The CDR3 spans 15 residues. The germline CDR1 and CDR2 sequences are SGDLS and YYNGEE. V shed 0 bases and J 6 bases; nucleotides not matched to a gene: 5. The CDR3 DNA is TGTGCCAGCAGCGTAGGTGCAGGGGGCCCCAATGAGCAGTTCTTC. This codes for CASSVGAGGPNEQFF.

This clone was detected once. This CDR3 is CASSSPVTSGPGRWYF. The CDR3 nucleotides are TGTGCCAGCAGCTCACCGGTTACTAGCGGCCCTGGGCGATGGTACTTC. J is TRBJ2-7 and V is TRBV7-2, with 8 bases lining up with TRBD2. Germline CDR1 and CDR2: SGHTA and FQGNSA. CDR3 length equals 16 residues. The V and J ends lost 4 bases and 12 bases, in that order; junction bases with no gene match: 20. Looking up the rest from reference TRBV7-2 and TRBJ2-7 gives the full variable domain: GAGVSQSPSNKVTEKGKDVELRCDPISGHTALYWYRQSLGQGLEFLIYFQGNSAPDKSGLPSDRFSAERTGGSVSTLTIQRTQQEDSAVYLCASSSPVTSGPGRWYFGPGTRLTVT.

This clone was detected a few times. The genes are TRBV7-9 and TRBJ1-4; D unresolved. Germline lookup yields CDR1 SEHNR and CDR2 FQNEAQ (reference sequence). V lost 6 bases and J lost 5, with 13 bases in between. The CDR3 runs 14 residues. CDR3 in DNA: TGTGCCAGCAGACCCTTGGGAGCAAATGAAAAACTGTTTTTT. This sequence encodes CASRPLGANEKLFF.

CDR3 DNA sequence: TGTGCCAGCAGTGAACTAGCGGGCCTCTCCTACGAGCAGTACTTC. Translation gives CASSELAGLSYEQYF. The rearrangement joins TRBV25-1 to TRBJ2-7, with 8 bases lining up with TRBD2. The CDR3 has 15 residues. In germline, CDR1 is MGHDK, CDR2 SYGVNS. The V and J ends lost 2 bases and 0 bases, in that order; junction bases with no gene match: 3.

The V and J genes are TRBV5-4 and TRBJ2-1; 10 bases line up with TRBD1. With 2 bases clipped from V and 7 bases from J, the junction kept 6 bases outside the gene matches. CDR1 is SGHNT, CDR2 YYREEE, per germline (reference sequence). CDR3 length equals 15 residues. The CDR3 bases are TGTGCCAGCAGCTTTGACAGGGGGCGCCATAATGAGCAGTTCTTC. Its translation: CASSFDRGRHNEQFF.

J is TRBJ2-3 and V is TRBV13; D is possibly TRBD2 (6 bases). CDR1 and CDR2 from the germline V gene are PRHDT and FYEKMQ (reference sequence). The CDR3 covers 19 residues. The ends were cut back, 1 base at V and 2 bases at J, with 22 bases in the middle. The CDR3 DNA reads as TGTGCCAGCAGCTTAGTGAGATTAGCGGACTTTTTTATCACAGATACGCAGTATTTT. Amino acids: CASSLVRLADFFITDTQYF.

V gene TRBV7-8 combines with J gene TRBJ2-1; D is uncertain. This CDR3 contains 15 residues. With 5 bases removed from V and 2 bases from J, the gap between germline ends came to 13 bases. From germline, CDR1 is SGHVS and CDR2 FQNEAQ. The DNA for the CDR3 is TGTGCCAGCAGCCCCCCAGCGAAAACCTACAATGAGCAGTTCTTC. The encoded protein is CASSPPAKTYNEQFF.

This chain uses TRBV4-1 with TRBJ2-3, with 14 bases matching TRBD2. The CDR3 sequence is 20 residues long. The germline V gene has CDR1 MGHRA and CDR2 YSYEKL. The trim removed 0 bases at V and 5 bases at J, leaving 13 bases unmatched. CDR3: CASSQDQSGTSGRGLDTQYF. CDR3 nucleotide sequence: TGCGCCAGCAGCCAAGATCAAAGCGGGACTAGCGGGAGAGGGCTAGATACGCAGTATTTT.

CDR3 loop: CASSLDRGPYNEQFF. The CDR3 nucleotides read TGTGCCAGCAGCTTGGACAGGGGGCCCTACAATGAGCAGTTCTTC. This chain connects TRBV5-4 to TRBJ2-1; 9 nucleotides match TRBD1. There are 15 residues in the CDR3. The germline gives CDR1 SGHNT, CDR2 YYREEE (reference sequence). V dropped 0 bases and J dropped 2; count of bases not matched to a gene: 0.

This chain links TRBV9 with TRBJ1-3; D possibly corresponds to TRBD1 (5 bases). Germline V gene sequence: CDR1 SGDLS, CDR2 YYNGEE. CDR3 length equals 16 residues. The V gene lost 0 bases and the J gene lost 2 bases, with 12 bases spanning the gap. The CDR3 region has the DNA TGTGCCAGCAGCGTAGGACAGAGCGCGCCTGGAAACACCATATATTTT. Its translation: CASSVGQSAPGNTIYF.

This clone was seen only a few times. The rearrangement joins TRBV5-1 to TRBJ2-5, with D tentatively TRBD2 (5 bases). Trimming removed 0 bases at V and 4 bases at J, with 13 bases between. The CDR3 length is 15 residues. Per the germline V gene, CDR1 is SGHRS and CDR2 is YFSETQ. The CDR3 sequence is CASSLVASRRETQYF. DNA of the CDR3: TGCGCCAGCAGCTTGGTGGCTAGCAGGAGAGAGACCCAGTACTTC.

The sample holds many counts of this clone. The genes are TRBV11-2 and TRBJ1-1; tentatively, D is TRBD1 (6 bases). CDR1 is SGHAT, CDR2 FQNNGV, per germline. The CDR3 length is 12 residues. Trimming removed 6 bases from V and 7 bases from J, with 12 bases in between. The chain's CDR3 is CASRSTGFEAFF. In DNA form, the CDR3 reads TGTGCCAGCAGATCCACAGGGTTTGAAGCTTTCTTT.

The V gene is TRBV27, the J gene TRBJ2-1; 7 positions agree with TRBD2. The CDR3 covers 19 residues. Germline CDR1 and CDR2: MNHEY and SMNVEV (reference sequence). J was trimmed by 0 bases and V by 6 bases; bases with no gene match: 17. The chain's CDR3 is CASSSVGVAGRSSYNEQFF. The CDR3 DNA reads TGTGCCAGCAGCTCAGTTGGAGTAGCGGGCCGAAGCTCCTACAATGAGCAGTTCTTC.

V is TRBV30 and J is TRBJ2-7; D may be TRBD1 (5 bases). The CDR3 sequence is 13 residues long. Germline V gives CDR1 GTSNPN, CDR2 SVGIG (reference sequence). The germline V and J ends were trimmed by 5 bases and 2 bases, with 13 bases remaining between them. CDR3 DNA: TGTGCCTGGGGGAAGAAGACAGCCTACGAGCAGTACTTC. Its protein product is CAWGKKTAYEQYF.

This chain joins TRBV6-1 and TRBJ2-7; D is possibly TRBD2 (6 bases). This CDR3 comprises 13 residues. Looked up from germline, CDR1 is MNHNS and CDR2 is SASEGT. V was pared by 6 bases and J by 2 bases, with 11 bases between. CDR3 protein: CASSPSAAYEQYV. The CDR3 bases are TGTGCCAGCAGCCCTAGCGCTGCCTACGAGCAGTACGTC.

The CDR3 spells CASSFEDRGPNTQYF. For the CDR3, the DNA is TGTGCCAGCAGCTTCGAGGACAGGGGGCCGAATACGCAGTATTTT. V and J are TRBV11-1 and TRBJ2-3; TRBD1 agrees at 11 bases. Germline values: CDR1 SGHAT, CDR2 FQDESV (reference sequence). V lost 3 bases and J lost 7; bases outside the gene matches: 6. The CDR3 totals 15 residues.